The clone carrying this TCR beta chain showed up just once. Its cognate antigen is unknown. Sequenced by immunoSEQ multiplex PCR; TCRdb stores in-frame clones only, minus some. The sample has 550,000 to 800,000 clones, 90% seen once. This sample is part of a study of shared clonotypes between healthy human individuals. Study results and limitations: Non-shared clonotypes had lower generation probabilities than clonotypes shared by all four sorted-subset donors.

Only Caucasian adults living in Nashville, Tennessee served as donors. The sample comprised memory CD8+ T cells from PBMCs. Subset in this sample: CD45RO+ cells pooled with CCR7-negative TemRA cells. The TCR comes from a man younger than 35 in good health. Some clones in this sample may be carry-over from other donors' samples.

DNA of the CDR3: TGCAGCGTTCAACGGGGGAAGATCTACGAGCAGTACTTC. It encodes CSVQRGKIYEQYF. This chain uses TRBV29-1 with TRBJ2-7, with D possibly being TRBD2 (6 bases). CDR3 size: 13 residues. Trimming stripped 5 bases from V and 3 bases from J, with 14 bases between. Germline CDR1 is SQVTM and CDR2 is ANQGSEA.